The 15 T cell receptor beta chains below all came from one sample that was sequenced in a study of cytomegalovirus exposure and HLA in healthy donors. PCR employed 60 Vbeta and 13 Jbeta primers. Profiling relied on immunoSEQ multiplex PCR, and the TCRdb table lists in-frame clones only, not all of them. This repertoire shows about 150,000 clones, about three quarters found once; its top ten account for 1.4%. The sequencing sample was made of PBMCs. Source of these receptors: a woman in her 30s in good health and CMV-seropositive.

The chain is built from TRBV2 and TRBJ1-1; D unresolved. Trimming removed 4 bases at V and 4 bases at J, with 16 bases between. Per germline, CDR1 SNHLY and CDR2 FYNNEI. The CDR3 is made up of 15 amino acids. The CDR3 sequence is CASSVAQLGSTEAFF. CDR3 sequence (DNA): TGTGCCAGCAGTGTTGCACAGTTGGGTTCCACTGAAGCTTTCTTT.

J is TRBJ2-7 and V is TRBV9; D may be TRBD2 (6 bases). The length of the CDR3 is 15 residues. The germline gives CDR1 SGDLS, CDR2 YYNGEE. Trimming removed 0 bases at V and 1 base at J, with 11 bases between. The CDR3 sequence is CASSVGGGNSYEQYF. CDR3 DNA: TGTGCCAGCAGCGTAGGGGGCGGGAATTCCTACGAGCAGTACTTC.

The chain links TRBV30 to TRBJ1-1; no definite D call. CDR1 is GTSNPN, CDR2 SVGIG, per germline (reference sequence). This CDR3 is 11 amino acids long. V shed 3 bases and J shed 11 bases, with 13 bases lying between them. The CDR3 sequence is CAWREVAGAFF. As DNA, the CDR3 is TGTGCCTGGAGGGAGGTTGCCGGGGCTTTCTTT.

Worth noting for this clone: One end of the junction fails to match germline, which may point to a read error. The CDR3 spells CARSGGKGTTTPNEKLFF. CDR3 sequence (DNA): TGCGCCAGAAGTGGGGGGAAGGGGACTACTACTCCGAATGAAAAACTGTTTTTT. This chain links TRBV10-2 with TRBJ1-4; a possible D gene is TRBD1 (5 bases). CDR1 is WSHSY, CDR2 SAAADI, per germline. CDR3 length: 18 residues.

The chain links TRBV19 to TRBJ1-5; D is unclear. The V end was cut by 3 bases, the J end by 2 bases, with 11 bases between. CDR1 LNHDA and CDR2 SQIVND come from the germline V gene (reference sequence). The CDR3 consists of 15 residues. CDR3 amino acids: CASSIRGLGNQPQHF. As DNA, the CDR3 is TGTGCCAGTAGTATTCGTGGGCTCGGCAATCAGCCCCAGCATTTT.

This chain uses TRBV15 with TRBJ2-7; 7 nucleotides agree with TRBD1. This CDR3 spans 14 amino acids. Germline CDR1 reads LNHNV; CDR2 reads YYDKDF (reference sequence). Trimming removed 1 base from V and 6 bases from J; junction bases left unmatched: 6. CDR3 bases: TGTGCCACCAGCAGAGGGGACAGTCTCGGCGAGCAGTACTTC. Encoded protein: CATSRGDSLGEQYF.

The chain recombines TRBV15 with TRBJ2-3; 11 positions match TRBD2. The CDR3 has 17 residues. The ends lost 1 base at V and 6 bases at J; junction bases unmatched: 9. The germline gives CDR1 LNHNV, CDR2 YYDKDF (reference sequence). In DNA, the CDR3 is TGTGCCACCAGCAGAGGCAGACTAGCGGGATTAAGGGATACGCAGTATTTT. It yields the protein CATSRGRLAGLRDTQYF. Full variable domain (remainder filled in from reference TRBV15 and TRBJ2-3): DAMVIQNPRYQVTQFGKPVTLSCSQTLNHNVMYWYQQKSSQAPKLLFHYYDKDFNNEADTPDNFQSRRPNTSFCFLDIRSPGLGDTAMYLCATSRGRLAGLRDTQYFGPGTRLTVL.

The V and J genes are TRBV18 and TRBJ1-1; possibly TRBD1 for D (6 bases). V was trimmed by 3 bases and J by 1 base, leaving 9 bases between them. Germline values: CDR1 KGHSH, CDR2 LQKENI. The CDR3 is 14 amino acids. CDR3 DNA sequence: TGTGCCAGCTCACCTTCAGGGGAGAACACTGAAGCTTTCTTT. It translates to CASSPSGENTEAFF. The full variable domain, completed using reference TRBV18 and TRBJ1-1, is NAGVMQNPRHLVRRRGQEARLRCSPMKGHSHVYWYRQLPEEGLKFMVYLQKENIIDESGMPKERFSAEFPKEGPSILRIQQVVRGDSAAYFCASSPSGENTEAFFGQGTRLTVV.

This chain links TRBV5-1 with TRBJ2-2; D perhaps matches TRBD1 (5 bases). Trimming took 2 bases from V and 5 from J, leaving 10 bases between them. Germline V gives CDR1 SGHRS, CDR2 YFSETQ. There are 14 residues in the CDR3. CDR3 coding DNA: TGCGCCAGCAGCTTTTCGCAGGGAACCGGGGAGCTGTTTTTT. Its protein product is CASSFSQGTGELFF.

The chain carries TRBV14 and TRBJ1-1; tentative D call: TRBD1 (5 bases). The CDR3 spans 15 residues. Germline loops: CDR1 SGHDN, CDR2 FVKESK. Deletions cut 3 bases from V and 4 bases from J, with 15 bases between. CDR3 nucleotides: TGTGCCAGCAGCCAGCAAAGGGGCGCAGGCACTGAAGCTTTCTTT. Amino acids: CASSQQRGAGTEAFF.

The rearrangement uses TRBV28 and TRBJ2-3, with 7 nucleotides matching TRBD2. Germline assignment: CDR1 MDHEN and CDR2 SYDVKM. The CDR3 totals 13 residues. DNA of the CDR3: TGTACGACACGACTAGCTAACACAGATACGCAGTATTTT. Translated, it gives CTTRLANTDTQYF.

This clone was seen only a few times. The rearrangement links TRBV7-8 to TRBJ1-2; possible D gene TRBD1, 6 bases. This CDR3 is 13 amino acids long. Germline V gene sequence: CDR1 SGHVS, CDR2 FQNEAQ. V dropped 1 base and J dropped 8 bases, with 11 bases sitting between them. The CDR3: CASSLGQANGYTF. In DNA form, the CDR3 reads TGTGCCAGCAGCTTAGGACAGGCAAACGGCTACACCTTC. The whole variable domain, filled in from reference TRBV7-8 and TRBJ1-2, reads GAGVSQSPRYKVAKRGQDVALRCDPISGHVSLFWYQQALGQGPEFLTYFQNEAQLDKSGLPSDRFFAERPEGSVSTLKIQRTQQEDSAVYLCASSLGQANGYTFGSGTRLTVV.

This chain links TRBV7-8 with TRBJ2-7, with TRBD2 identical over 7 bases. J gave up 3 bases and V 7 bases, and 9 bases lay outside the gene matches. Germline lookup yields CDR1 SGHVS and CDR2 FQNEAQ. The CDR3 spans 14 residues. The CDR3 here is CASTLGRENYEQYF. The CDR3 DNA is TGTGCCAGCACCCTGGGGCGGGAGAACTACGAGCAGTACTTC.

The rearrangement uses TRBV30 and TRBJ2-1; TRBD2 might be the D (6 bases). CDR3 size: 16 residues. The germline V and J ends were trimmed by 1 base and 4 bases, with 17 bases remaining between them. CDR1 is GTSNPN and CDR2 is SVGIG in the germline V gene (reference sequence). The CDR3 sequence: CAWSDLGGLTYNEQFF. In DNA, the CDR3 is TGTGCCTGGAGTGACCTAGGTGGACTAACTTACAATGAGCAGTTCTTC.

This chain uses TRBV5-1 with TRBJ2-3, with D tentatively TRBD2 (6 bases). Germline assignment: CDR1 SGHRS and CDR2 YFSETQ. The CDR3 runs 15 residues. V was clipped by 5 bases and J by 2 bases, with 15 bases between them. CDR3 DNA: TGCGCCAGCAGTTTTAGACTAGAATCCACAGATACGCAGTATTTT. This gives the protein CASSFRLESTDTQYF.